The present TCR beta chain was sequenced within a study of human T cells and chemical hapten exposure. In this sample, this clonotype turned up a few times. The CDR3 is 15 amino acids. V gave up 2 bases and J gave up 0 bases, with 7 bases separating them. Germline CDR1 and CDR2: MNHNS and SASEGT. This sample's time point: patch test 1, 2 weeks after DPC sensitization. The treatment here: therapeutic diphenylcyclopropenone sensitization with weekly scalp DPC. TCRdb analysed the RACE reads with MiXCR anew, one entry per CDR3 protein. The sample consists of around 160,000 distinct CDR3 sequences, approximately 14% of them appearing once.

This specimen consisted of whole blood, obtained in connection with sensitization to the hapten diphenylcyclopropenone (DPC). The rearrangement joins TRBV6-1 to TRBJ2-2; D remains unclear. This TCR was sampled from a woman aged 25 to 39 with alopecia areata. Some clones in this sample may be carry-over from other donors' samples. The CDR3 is CASSESLTNTGELFF. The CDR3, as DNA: TGTGCCAGCAGTGAATCCCTAACGAACACCGGGGAGCTGTTTTTT.